This T cell receptor beta chain appears in the sequencing data of a study of blood T cell repertoires in COVID-19. The method was immunoSEQ multiplex PCR; TCRdb's version includes in-frame clones alone and lacks a portion of them. Altogether approximately 170,000 clones are present, approximately 95% being singletons, with the ten largest covering just under 2%. The V gene lost 3 bases and the J gene lost 12 bases, with 21 bases spanning the gap. The CDR3 extends over 15 amino acids. Germline assignment: CDR1 LNHDA and CDR2 SQIVND (reference sequence). The sample was peripheral blood. The J gene is TRBJ2-1, the V gene TRBV19; tentative D call: TRBD2 (5 bases). The TCR comes from a woman aged 55 to 70 with COVID-19, enrolled during active disease. The DNA for the CDR3 is TGTGCCAGTAGTATGTCCCTACCAGTCCCGGACTCGCAGTTCTTC. Protein product: CASSMSLPVPDSQFF.